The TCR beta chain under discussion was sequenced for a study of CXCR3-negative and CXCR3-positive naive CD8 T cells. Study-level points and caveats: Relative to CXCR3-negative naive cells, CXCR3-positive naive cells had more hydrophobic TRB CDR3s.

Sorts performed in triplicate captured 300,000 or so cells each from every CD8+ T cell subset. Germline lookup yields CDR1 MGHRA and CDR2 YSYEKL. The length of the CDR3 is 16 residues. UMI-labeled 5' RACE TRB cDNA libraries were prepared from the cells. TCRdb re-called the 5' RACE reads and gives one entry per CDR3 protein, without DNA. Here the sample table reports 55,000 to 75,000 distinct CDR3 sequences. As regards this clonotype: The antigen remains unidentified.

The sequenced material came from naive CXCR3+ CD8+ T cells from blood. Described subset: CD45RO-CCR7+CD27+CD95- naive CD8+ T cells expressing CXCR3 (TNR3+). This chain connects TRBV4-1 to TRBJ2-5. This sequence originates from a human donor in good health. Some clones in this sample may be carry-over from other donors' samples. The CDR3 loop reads CASSQDMDGLRETQYF.